This T cell receptor (beta chain) appears in the sequencing data of a study of blood T cell repertoires in COVID-19. Clones were read by immunoSEQ multiplex PCR, and TCRdb kept only the in-frame ones, dropping some. The sample has some 97,000 clones; approximately 90% are singletons. V was pared by 0 bases and J by 6 bases, with 10 bases between. The germline gives CDR1 SGDLS, CDR2 YYNGEE. The CDR3 is 14 residues long. This TCR was sampled from a man aged 50 or older with acute or convalescent COVID-19. Sequencing used peripheral blood. The chain has TRBV9 and TRBJ2-1; possibly TRBD2 for D (5 bases). Here the CDR3 DNA reads TGTGCCAGCAGCGTAGGTCTAGCAGTCAATGAGCAGTTCTTC. Residues: CASSVGLAVNEQFF. The entire variable domain, with the rest obtained from reference TRBV9 and TRBJ2-1, is as follows: DSGVTQTPKHLITATGQRVTLRCSPRSGDLSVYWYQQSLDQGLQFLIQYYNGEERAKGNILERFSAQQFPDLHSELNLSSLELGDSALYFCASSVGLAVNEQFFGPGTRLTVL.